This entry describes one T cell receptor (beta chain). This CDR3 is 12 amino acids long. Between the trimmed V and J ends, which lost 3 bases and 7 bases, there was a span of 7 bases. The germline CDR1 and CDR2 sequences are SGDLS and YYNGEE. This record comes from a study of blood T cell repertoires in COVID-19. Study-wide context: PBMCs, B-cell-depleted T cells, or T cells were the source of the cDNA or gDNA that made up the material.

Source study methods: Quantification of nucleated cells was approximated via reference gene primer amplification. Libraries were prepared by immunoSEQ multiplex PCR; TCRdb keeps only in-frame clonotypes and omits some of them. V, J and clone size are those of that table, while D and trimming were read from the DNA. The table includes some 190,000 clones, approximately 83% detected once. This clonotype originated in a human donor with active or convalescent COVID-19. The donor label of this sample is uncertain. The sequenced sample was peripheral blood. J is TRBJ2-2 and V is TRBV9; D gene ambiguous. This chain's CDR3 is CASSGSFGELFF. Written as DNA, the CDR3 is TGTGCCAGCAGCGGGAGTTTCGGGGAGCTGTTTTTT.